The next 26 T cell receptor beta chains were all read from a single sample in a study of T cells after yellow fever vaccination. Using its own MiXCR run on the 5' RACE reads, TCRdb lists one record per CDR3 protein. Of about 500,000 distinct CDR3 sequences in the sample, around 17% are singletons; the top ten hold 15% to 20%. The source material was PBMCs, sampled roughly 5 days after the first yellow fever vaccination. The receptor set was obtained from a man aged 18 to 30 who received the YFV17D yellow fever vaccine.

This clonotype was counted between two and nine times. The rearrangement links TRBV4-3 to TRBJ1-1; unclear D gene. Germline CDR1 LGHNA, CDR2 YSLEER. Trimming shortened V by 1 base and J by 7 bases, and 7 bases separated the two germline ends. The CDR3 spans 12 residues. CDR3 nucleotide sequence: TGCGCCAGCAGCCAAGGAGGGAATGAAGCTTTCTTT. Protein product: CASSQGGNEAFF.

This clonotype was detected a few times. The CDR3 loop is CASSPRRGFAGELFF. The CDR3 DNA reads as TGTGCCAGCAGCCCCCGAAGGGGGTTCGCCGGGGAGCTGTTTTTT. This chain uses TRBV7-6 with TRBJ2-2; possibly TRBD1 for D (6 bases). With 5 bases removed from V and 6 bases from J, the gap between germline ends came to 16 bases. Germline assignment: CDR1 SGHVS and CDR2 FNYEAQ. The CDR3 contains 15 residues.

This clonotype appeared a few times. The chain links TRBV7-7 to TRBJ2-1; the match to TRBD2 covers 7 bases. The CDR3 is made up of 16 amino acids. The germline CDR1 and CDR2 sequences are SSHAT and FNYEAQ (reference sequence). With V trimmed by 4 bases and J by 3 bases, 9 bases remained unmatched. In nucleotides, the CDR3 is TGTGCCAGCAGCTCTAATGGGGAGGGTCTCTACAATGAGCAGTTCTTC. Residues: CASSSNGEGLYNEQFF.

The table lists this clonotype with a few counts. The chain recombines TRBV6-6 with TRBJ1-2; maybe TRBD1 (5 bases). Trimming removed 10 bases at V and 6 bases at J, with 15 bases between. The CDR3 is made up of 12 amino acids. Germline CDR1 and CDR2: MNHNY and SVGAGI (reference sequence). Written as DNA, the CDR3 is TGTGCCACCTGGGGGGGGGATGATGGCTACACCTTC. Protein: CATWGGDDGYTF.

This clonotype occurred a few times. The chain has TRBV7-9 and TRBJ2-6; maybe TRBD1 (5 bases). V gave up 3 bases and J gave up 1 base, with 13 bases separating them. Germline V lookup: CDR1 SEHNR, CDR2 FQNEAQ (reference sequence). The length of the CDR3 is 17 residues. The CDR3 loop is CASSLVRQRSGANVLTF. The CDR3 DNA sequence: TGTGCCAGCAGCTTGGTTCGACAGAGGTCTGGGGCCAACGTCCTGACTTTC.

This clonotype was seen a few times. This sequence joins TRBV12-3 or TRBV12-4 and TRBJ2-2; 11 nucleotides line up with TRBD2. The CDR3 sequence is 16 residues long. J gave up 1 base and V 5 bases, and 3 bases lay outside the gene matches. CDR3 protein: CASSHTSGGNTGELFF. In nucleotides, the CDR3 is TGTGCCAGCAGTCACACTAGCGGGGGGAACACCGGGGAGCTGTTTTTT.

The table lists this clonotype with many counts. The genes are TRBV5-1 and TRBJ2-5; no firm D call. Per the germline V gene, CDR1 is SGHRS and CDR2 is YFSETQ. The CDR3 totals 12 residues. V was shortened by 4 bases and J by 5 bases, with 9 bases between the two germline ends. The CDR3 is CASSEIWETQYF. In DNA, the CDR3 is TGCGCCAGCAGCGAAATTTGGGAGACCCAGTACTTC.

V usage is TRBV15 and J usage is TRBJ2-3; D possibly corresponds to TRBD2 (6 bases). Germline V gene lookup returns CDR1 LNHNV and CDR2 YYDKDF (reference sequence). Trimming stripped 1 base from V and 12 bases from J, with 14 bases between. The CDR3 totals 13 residues. This CDR3 is CATSRGGGNAQYF. The CDR3 nucleotides read TGTGCCACCAGCAGAGGAGGCGGGAACGCACAGTATTTT. The full variable domain, completed using reference TRBV15 and TRBJ2-3, is DAMVIQNPRYQVTQFGKPVTLSCSQTLNHNVMYWYQQKSSQAPKLLFHYYDKDFNNEADTPDNFQSRRPNTSFCFLDIRSPGLGDTAMYLCATSRGGGNAQYFGPGTRLTVL.

This clonotype was seen only a few times. J is TRBJ2-7 and V is TRBV6-5; TRBD2 matches 7 bases. The V and J ends lost 0 bases and 4 bases, in that order; junction bases with no gene match: 6. The CDR3 loop spans 15 amino acids. Germline-derived CDR1 and CDR2 are MNHEY and SVGAGI. The CDR3 sequence is CASSYSQAGSYEQYF. As DNA, the CDR3 is TGTGCCAGCAGTTACTCTCAAGCGGGGAGTTACGAGCAGTACTTC.

The sample holds a few counts of this clonotype. The genes are TRBV20-1 and TRBJ2-2; D perhaps matches TRBD2 (5 bases). V lost 0 bases and J lost 3, with 14 bases in between. Germline CDR1 reads DFQATT; CDR2 reads SNEGSKA (reference sequence). The CDR3 is 16 amino acids. The CDR3 spells CSARESGFGDTGELFF. The CDR3 DNA reads TGCAGTGCTAGAGAGTCCGGGTTCGGGGACACCGGGGAGCTGTTTTTT.

This clonotype came up a few times. J is TRBJ2-5 and V is TRBV11-2, with 7 positions matching TRBD1. CDR1 SGHAT and CDR2 FQNNGV come from the germline V gene. With 4 bases clipped from V and 2 bases from J, the junction kept 4 bases outside the gene matches. The CDR3 is 14 amino acids. The chain's CDR3 is CASSYWTGQETQYF. For the CDR3, the DNA is TGTGCCAGCAGCTACTGGACAGGTCAAGAGACCCAGTACTTC.

This clonotype occurred many times. The gene calls are TRBV20-1 and TRBJ1-4; no clear D. Germline CDR1 and CDR2: DFQATT and SNEGSKA (reference sequence). This CDR3 spans 12 amino acids. Trimming pared 0 bases from V and 12 bases from J, leaving 11 bases between. The CDR3 DNA sequence: TGCAGTGCTAGAGATGCCTTTGGAGAACTGTTTTTT. Protein: CSARDAFGELFF.

This clonotype was counted many times. The rearrangement links TRBV5-4 to TRBJ2-2; maybe TRBD2 (6 bases). Per the germline V gene, CDR1 is SGHNT and CDR2 is YYREEE (reference sequence). The germline V and J ends were trimmed by 4 bases and 4 bases, with 17 bases remaining between them. This CDR3 is built from 16 residues. The CDR3 protein is CASSTKSSGSTGELFF. The DNA of the CDR3 is TGTGCCAGCAGCACCAAGAGTAGCGGAAGCACCGGGGAGCTGTTTTTT.

The V gene is TRBV6-1, the J gene TRBJ2-7; 8 nucleotides line up with TRBD2. Trimming at V came to 6 bases and at J to 3 bases, leaving 10 bases not matched to a gene. The CDR3 has 15 residues. Germline V gene data show CDR1 as MNHNS and CDR2 as SASEGT. CDR3 protein: CASSALTSAGYEQYF. In DNA form, the CDR3 reads TGTGCCAGCAGCGCCCTGACTAGCGCCGGCTACGAGCAGTACTTC.

This chain uses TRBV6-5 with TRBJ2-3; a possible D gene is TRBD1 (7 bases). CDR1 is MNHEY, CDR2 SVGAGI, per germline. CDR3 length: 16 residues. Trimming stripped 2 bases from V and 3 bases from J, with 15 bases between. DNA for the CDR3: TGTGCCAGCAGTTACACCGGACAGGCGGGAACAGATACGCAGTATTTT. It is translated as CASSYTGQAGTDTQYF.

The V gene is TRBV5-4, the J gene TRBJ1-1; unclear D gene. Germline V gives CDR1 SGHNT, CDR2 YYREEE (reference sequence). Trimming cost V 4 bases and J 6 bases, with 16 bases left between them. This CDR3 spans 14 amino acids. The CDR3 region has the DNA TGTGCCAGCAGCACCGGACTCAGCGTGCCTGAAGCTTTCTTT. Translating it yields CASSTGLSVPEAFF.

This clonotype was counted many times. The chain combines TRBV20-1 with TRBJ2-5; TRBD1 agrees at 7 bases. The trim removed 3 bases at V and 0 bases at J, leaving 4 bases unmatched. The germline V gene has CDR1 DFQATT and CDR2 SNEGSKA (reference sequence). The CDR3 is made up of 14 amino acids. CDR3 DNA: TGCAGTGCTAGGCCCGGGACAGACCAAGAGACCCAGTACTTC. Translating gives CSARPGTDQETQYF.

V is TRBV29-1 and J is TRBJ2-5; D is ambiguous. V was trimmed by 4 bases and J by 2 bases, leaving 11 bases between them. There are 13 residues in the CDR3. CDR1 SQVTM and CDR2 ANQGSEA come from the germline V gene. CDR3 amino acids: CSVAMGSQETQYF. CDR3 in DNA: TGCAGCGTTGCCATGGGGTCTCAAGAGACCCAGTACTTC. The full variable domain, its missing parts supplied by reference TRBV29-1 and TRBJ2-5, is SAVISQKPSRDICQRGTSLTIQCQVDSQVTMMFWYRQQPGQSLTLIATANQGSEATYESGFVIDKFPISRPNLTFSTLTVSNMSPEDSSIYLCSVAMGSQETQYFGPGTRLLVL.

This clonotype has a handful of counts. The V gene is TRBV7-2, the J gene TRBJ1-5, with D uncertain. V was pared by 4 bases and J by 5 bases, with 9 bases between. CDR3 length: 13 residues. Germline-derived CDR1 and CDR2 are SGHTA and FQGNSA. This CDR3 reads CASSWGLDQPQHF. The CDR3 DNA follows: TGTGCCAGCAGCTGGGGTTTAGATCAGCCCCAGCATTTT.

The rearrangement joins TRBV6-2 or TRBV6-3 to TRBJ2-7; 12 bases align to TRBD2. Germline values: CDR1 MNHEY, CDR2 SVGEGT. The CDR3 loop spans 15 amino acids. Trimming at V came to 6 bases and at J to 3 bases, leaving 6 bases not matched to a gene. CDR3 sequence reads: CASRPGLAGFYEQYF. The CDR3 coding sequence is TGTGCCAGCAGACCGGGACTAGCGGGTTTCTACGAGCAGTACTTC.

This clonotype was counted only a few times. This chain uses TRBV5-8 with TRBJ2-3; 8 bases fit TRBD2. Trimming took 4 bases from V and 5 from J; bases not matched to a gene: 6. Germline lookup yields CDR1 SGHTS and CDR2 YDEGEE. The CDR3 extends over 14 amino acids. In nucleotides, the CDR3 is TGTGCCAGCAGCCCCGGGGGGGGGAGAGATACGCAGTATTTT. Protein: CASSPGGGRDTQYF.

This chain joins TRBV9 and TRBJ2-1; 13 bases match TRBD2. The CDR3 sequence is 15 residues long. Unmatched junction bases numbered 4, after V lost 4 bases and J lost 6 bases. Germline loops: CDR1 SGDLS, CDR2 YYNGEE. CDR3: CASSTTSGGVNEQFF. CDR3 in DNA: TGTGCCAGCAGCACTACTAGCGGGGGGGTCAATGAGCAGTTCTTC.

The chain joins TRBV20-1 to TRBJ2-5; 10 nucleotides match TRBD1. The germline V gene has CDR1 DFQATT and CDR2 SNEGSKA (reference sequence). The CDR3 has 15 residues. V was clipped by 1 base and J by 1 base; unmatched bases: 3. For the CDR3, the DNA is TGCAGTGCTAGAGGAGACAGGGGGCCCCAAGAGACCCAGTACTTC. Translated, it gives CSARGDRGPQETQYF.

This clonotype was detected many times. J is TRBJ2-1 and V is TRBV4-3; 9 positions agree with TRBD2. This CDR3 has 17 amino acids. Germline V lookup: CDR1 LGHNA, CDR2 YSLEER. The junction had 7 bases not matched to a gene; V was cut back by 0 bases and J by 4 bases. CDR3 in amino acids: CASSQDEGGGAYNEQFF. DNA of the CDR3: TGCGCCAGCAGCCAAGATGAAGGCGGGGGGGCTTACAATGAGCAGTTCTTC.

A few counts support this clonotype. The chain employs TRBV30 and TRBJ1-4, with 9 bases aligning to TRBD1. The CDR3 runs to 15 residues. With 2 bases clipped from V and 8 bases from J, the junction kept 9 bases outside the gene matches. CDR1 and CDR2 (germline): GTSNPN, SVGIG (reference sequence). Written as DNA, the CDR3 is TGTGCCTGGAGTTCCTTACAGGGGGCCGGCGAAAAACTGTTTTTT. The encoded protein is CAWSSLQGAGEKLFF. Drawing the rest from reference TRBV30 and TRBJ1-4, the complete variable domain is SQTIHQWPATLVQPVGSPLSLECTVEGTSNPNLYWYRQAAGRGLQLLFYSVGIGQISSEVPQNLSASRPQDRQFILSSKKLLLSDSGFYLCAWSSLQGAGEKLFFGSGTQLSVL.

The genes are TRBV10-3 and TRBJ2-3; D tentatively reads TRBD1 or TRBD2 (5 bases each). Per the germline V gene, CDR1 is ENHRY and CDR2 is SYGVKD. V was pared by 10 bases and J by 2 bases, with 13 bases between. This CDR3 comprises 13 residues. The CDR3 bases are TGTGCCACCCGGGACGGAAACACAGATACGCAGTATTTT. Protein sequence: CATRDGNTDTQYF.